This TCR beta chain was recorded in a study of blood T cell repertoires in COVID-19. Looking at the study overall: Sites in the United States, Italy and Spain provided acute and convalescent COVID-19 samples. T cells, B-cell-depleted T cells, or PBMCs supplied cDNA or gDNA.

There are 13 residues in the CDR3. The V and J ends lost 6 bases and 1 base, in that order; junction bases with no gene match: 1. Germline values: CDR1 KGHSH, CDR2 LQKENI. The authors' processing: Counts of nucleated cells, estimated from reference gene primer amplification, were obtained. Measured with immunoSEQ multiplex PCR; TCRdb has only the in-frame clones, and not every one. From that table come the V and J calls and clone size; the DNA was used to work out D and trimming. This sample has fewer than 300,000 clones, with approximately 82% found just once. Individuals aged roughly 18 to 90 years were recruited from 24 US areas.

The material sequenced was PBMCs or T cells enriched from blood (not recorded which). The receptor's source is a man between 35 and 55 years old who had been exposed to COVID-19. The chain carries TRBV18 and TRBJ1-1; 8 bases match TRBD1. This CDR3 reads CASSQGANTEAFF. CDR3 nucleotide sequence: TGTGCCAGCTCGCAGGGGGCGAACACTGAAGCTTTCTTT.